This T cell receptor (beta chain) was captured in a study of technical replicates of blood from a handful of donors. Trimming took 7 bases from V and 5 from J, leaving 15 bases between them. The CDR3 runs 14 residues. Germline assignment: CDR1 MGHRA and CDR2 YSYEKL. Using immunoSEQ multiplex PCR, the repertoire was profiled, and TCRdb retains in-frame clones only, with some absent. The sample carries about 100,000 clones, approximately 94% recorded once. The material sequenced was T cells isolated from PBMCs. The rearrangement joins TRBV4-1 to TRBJ2-1, with unresolved D. The sequence derives from a human donor in good health. CDR3 DNA: TGCGCCAGCACCGCCTTTTCAGAAAACAATGAGCAGTTCTTC. Translation gives CASTAFSENNEQFF.